The rows below give T cell receptor beta chains drawn from one sample of a study of CD8 T cells in Susac syndrome. In TCRdb, the immunoSEQ multiplex PCR reads were re-called with MiXCR into one record per CDR3 protein. The sample lists around 220,000 distinct CDR3 sequences, approximately 90% occurring once. The sample consisted of CD8+ T cells from PBMCs. The receptor set was obtained from a human donor with multiple sclerosis. Both conserved end residues are part of each CDR3. Some rows mark clone size as missing; the rest say once, few, many or name a class of expanded clone.

v_gene	abundance	CDR3aa
TRBV12-3/TRBV12-4	-	CASSFAQGAVGELFF
TRBV6-5	-	CASSYRHPGSGNTIYF
TRBV12-3/TRBV12-4	-	CASKPPTRTDTQYF
TRBV15	-	CATSSQYLPNTEAFF
TRBV12-3/TRBV12-4	-	CASLDRGQAETQYF
TRBV20-1	-	CSATQPGADHEQYF
TRBV7-9	once	CASSPKRGDYNEQFF
TRBV29-1	-	CSVDTPGQRETQYF
TRBV30	-	CAWTGTGYSPLHF
TRBV2	-	CASSEIGTDTEAFF
TRBV23-1	-	CASSQFGRDTEAFF
TRBV27	-	CASSTPSGGADTQYF
TRBV23-1	-	CASSPVGSGRAKNIQYF
TRBV20-1	-	CSATETGGIADGYTF
TRBV2	-	CASRQGPSTTDTQYF
TRBV5-4	-	CASSPSTSGNEQFF
TRBV6-4	-	CASPPYKGANYGYTF
TRBV7-9	-	CASSLAEGFTGELFF
TRBV9	-	CASSVATSVTLEAFF
TRBV2	-	CASSDYGRGNTEAFF
TRBV2	-	CASSESWADTQYF
TRBV27	once	CASSALTVPDGYTF
TRBV7-9	-	CATLLAPRWETQYF
TRBV12-3/TRBV12-4	-	CATRSWTADNEQFF
TRBV4-2	few	CASSQEPGETQYF
TRBV4-1	-	CASRLIGGSGGYTF
TRBV30	few	CAWSGLASYNEQFF
TRBV12-3/TRBV12-4	-	CASSRGDIPQDQPQHF
TRBV5-6	-	CASSLEPGGAFF
TRBV4-2	-	CASSRSMNTEAFF
TRBV20-1	-	CSARDWGETQYF
TRBV21-1	-	CASSSRPDGDIQYF
TRBV4-1	-	CASSQEDLAYEQYF
TRBV6-2/TRBV6-3	-	CASISHSGGPDEQYF
TRBV9	-	CASSPGGALNQPQHF